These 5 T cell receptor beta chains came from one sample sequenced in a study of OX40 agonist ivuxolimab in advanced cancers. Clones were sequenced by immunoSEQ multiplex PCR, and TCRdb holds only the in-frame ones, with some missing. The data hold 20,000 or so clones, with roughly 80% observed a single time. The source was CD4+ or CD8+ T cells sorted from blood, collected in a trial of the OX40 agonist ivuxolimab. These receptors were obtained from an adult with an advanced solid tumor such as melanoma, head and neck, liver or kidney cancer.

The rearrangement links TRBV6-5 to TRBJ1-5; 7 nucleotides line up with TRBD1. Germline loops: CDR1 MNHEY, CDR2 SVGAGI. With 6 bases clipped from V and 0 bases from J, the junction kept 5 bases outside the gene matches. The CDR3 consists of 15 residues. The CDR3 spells CASRGTADSNQPQHF. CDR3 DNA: TGTGCCAGCAGAGGGACAGCGGATAGCAATCAGCCCCAGCATTTT.

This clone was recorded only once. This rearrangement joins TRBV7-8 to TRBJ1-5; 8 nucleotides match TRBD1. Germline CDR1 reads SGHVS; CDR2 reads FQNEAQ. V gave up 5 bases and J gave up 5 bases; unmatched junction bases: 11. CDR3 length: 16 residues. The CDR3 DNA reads TGTGCCAGCAGCACCGAGACAGGGGAGAATGATCAGCCCCAGCATTTT. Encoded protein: CASSTETGENDQPQHF.

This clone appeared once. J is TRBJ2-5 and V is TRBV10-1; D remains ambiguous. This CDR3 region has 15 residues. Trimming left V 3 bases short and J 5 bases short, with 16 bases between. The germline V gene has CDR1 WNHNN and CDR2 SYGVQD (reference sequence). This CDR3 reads CASSDSAVAGETQYF. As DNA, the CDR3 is TGCGCCAGCAGTGACAGTGCGGTGGCCGGGGAGACCCAGTACTTC.

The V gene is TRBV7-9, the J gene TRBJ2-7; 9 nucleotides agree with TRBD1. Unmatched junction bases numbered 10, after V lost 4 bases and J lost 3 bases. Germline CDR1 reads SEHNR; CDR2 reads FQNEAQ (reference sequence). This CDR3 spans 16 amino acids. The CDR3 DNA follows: TGTGCCAGCAGCTCACCGACAGGGGGGAAGTTCTACGAGCAGTACTTC. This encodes CASSSPTGGKFYEQYF.

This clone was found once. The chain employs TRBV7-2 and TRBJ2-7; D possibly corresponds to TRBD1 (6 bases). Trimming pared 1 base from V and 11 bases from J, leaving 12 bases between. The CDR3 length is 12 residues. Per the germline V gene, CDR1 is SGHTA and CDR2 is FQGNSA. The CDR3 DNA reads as TGTGCCAGCAGCTTAGGAGGGGGTGGTGAGTACTTC. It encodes CASSLGGGGEYF.